These T cell receptor beta chains were read from a single sample in a study of blood T cells in healthy people across ages. TCRdb re-called the 5' RACE reads through MiXCR, storing one row per CDR3 protein. The top ten hold 4% of the sample, which has 1.5 million to 1.9 million distinct CDR3 sequences, about 42% seen once. What was sequenced was blood. The receptors here all came from a woman aged 18-30 years in good health. Both conserved end residues are part of each CDR3. D genes are given only for firm matches. Rows give clone size only sometimes, using once, few, many, or a class for an expanded clone.

j_gene: TRBJ2-7
v_gene: TRBV12-3/TRBV12-4
d_gene: TRBD1
abundance: -
CDR3aa: CSTGQGIHEQYF
CDR3nt: TGTTCAACTGGACAGGGTATCCACGAGCAGTACTTC

j_gene: TRBJ2-3
v_gene: TRBV7-9
d_gene: -
abundance: -
CDR3aa: CASRGKRGSLQGTQYF
CDR3nt: TGTGCCAGCAGAGGGAAACGGGGGTCACTACAGGGTACGCAGTATTTT

j_gene: TRBJ2-1
v_gene: TRBV7-9
d_gene: -
abundance: -
CDR3aa: CASDSEQFF
CDR3nt: TGTGCCAGCGACTCTGAGCAGTTCTTC

j_gene: TRBJ2-4
v_gene: TRBV12-3/TRBV12-4
d_gene: -
abundance: -
CDR3aa: CASSSGQFFEQYF
CDR3nt: TGTGCCAGCAGTTCAGGTCAATTTTTTGAGCAGTACTTC

j_gene: TRBJ2-1
v_gene: TRBV25-1
d_gene: -
abundance: -
CDR3aa: CASRRRDLEQFF
CDR3nt: TGTGCCAGCAGAAGGCGGGACCTTGAGCAGTTCTTC

j_gene: TRBJ2-5
v_gene: TRBV6-5
d_gene: TRBD1
abundance: few
CDR3aa: CASSYWDSQETQYF
CDR3nt: TGTGCCAGCAGTTACTGGGACAGCCAAGAGACCCAGTACTTC

j_gene: TRBJ2-1
v_gene: TRBV12-3/TRBV12-4
d_gene: -
abundance: -
CDR3aa: CASSFDSRNEQFF
CDR3nt: TGTGCCAGCAGTTTTGACTCCCGCAATGAGCAGTTCTTC

j_gene: TRBJ2-3
v_gene: TRBV20-1
d_gene: TRBD2
abundance: -
CDR3aa: CSASPRLAGRADTQYF
CDR3nt: TGCAGTGCTAGTCCCCGACTAGCGGGGAGGGCAGATACGCAGTATTTT

j_gene: TRBJ1-2
v_gene: TRBV20-1
d_gene: -
abundance: few
CDR3aa: CSAGSGTGYTF
CDR3nt: TGCAGTGCTGGCTCAGGGACTGGCTACACCTTC

j_gene: TRBJ2-1
v_gene: TRBV28
d_gene: -
abundance: once
CDR3aa: CVSSFPKGGSNEQFF
CDR3nt: TGTGTCAGCAGTTTTCCTAAGGGTGGTAGCAATGAGCAGTTCTTC

j_gene: TRBJ1-5
v_gene: TRBV6-6
d_gene: -
abundance: -
CDR3aa: CASSNLEGYNQPQHF
CDR3nt: TGTGCCAGCAGTAACTTAGAAGGGTACAATCAGCCCCAGCATTTT

j_gene: TRBJ2-1
v_gene: TRBV24-1
d_gene: -
abundance: -
CDR3aa: CATSGRMGNDEQFF
CDR3nt: TGTGCCACCAGTGGCCGTATGGGGAATGACGAGCAGTTCTTC

j_gene: TRBJ2-7
v_gene: TRBV5-1
d_gene: -
abundance: -
CDR3aa: CVSSLWGDPYEQYF
CDR3nt: TGCGTCAGCAGCTTGTGGGGGGACCCCTACGAGCAGTACTTC

j_gene: TRBJ1-4
v_gene: TRBV12-3/TRBV12-4
d_gene: -
abundance: -
CDR3aa: CASSSHGTHEKLFF
CDR3nt: TGTGCCAGCAGCTCACATGGGACTCATGAAAAACTGTTTTTT

j_gene: TRBJ2-7
v_gene: TRBV4-3
d_gene: -
abundance: -
CDR3aa: CASSQHDRSYEQYF
CDR3nt: TGCGCCAGCAGCCAGCACGACCGCTCCTACGAGCAGTACTTC

j_gene: TRBJ1-6
v_gene: TRBV12-3/TRBV12-4
d_gene: -
abundance: few
CDR3aa: CASRKLRRGSPLHF
CDR3nt: TGTGCCAGCAGGAAATTGAGGAGGGGCTCACCCCTCCACTTT

j_gene: TRBJ2-2
v_gene: TRBV29-1
d_gene: -
abundance: -
CDR3aa: CSVVQGDTGELFF
CDR3nt: TGCAGCGTTGTTCAGGGAGACACCGGGGAGCTGTTTTTT

j_gene: TRBJ2-3
v_gene: TRBV5-4
d_gene: -
abundance: -
CDR3aa: CASSPGPTVTDTQYF
CDR3nt: TGTGCCAGCAGCCCCGGACCGACTGTCACAGATACGCAGTATTTT

j_gene: TRBJ1-2
v_gene: TRBV20-1
d_gene: TRBD1
abundance: -
CDR3aa: CSARGGTGYGNYGYTF
CDR3nt: TGCAGTGCTAGAGGCGGGACAGGGTACGGTAACTATGGCTACACCTTC

j_gene: TRBJ1-2
v_gene: TRBV7-9
d_gene: -
abundance: -
CDR3aa: CASIGGQYGYTF
CDR3nt: TGTGCCAGCATAGGTGGGCAGTATGGCTACACCTTC

j_gene: TRBJ2-6
v_gene: TRBV4-3
d_gene: -
abundance: -
CDR3aa: CASSQVGGSGANVLTF
CDR3nt: TGCGCCAGCAGCCAAGTTGGGGGGTCTGGGGCCAACGTCCTGACTTTC

j_gene: TRBJ2-6
v_gene: TRBV28
d_gene: TRBD1
abundance: few
CDR3aa: CASSLDRAMANVLTF
CDR3nt: TGTGCCAGCAGTTTAGACAGGGCTATGGCCAACGTCCTGACTTTC

j_gene: TRBJ2-7
v_gene: TRBV5-1
d_gene: -
abundance: few
CDR3aa: CASSLDGYQSSYEQYF
CDR3nt: TGCGCCAGCAGCTTGGATGGCTATCAGAGCTCCTACGAGCAGTACTTC

j_gene: TRBJ1-2
v_gene: TRBV5-1
d_gene: -
abundance: -
CDR3aa: CASSLVQRSRYGYTF
CDR3nt: TGCGCCAGCAGCTTGGTTCAGAGAAGTCGCTATGGCTACACCTTC

j_gene: TRBJ2-1
v_gene: TRBV7-9
d_gene: TRBD1
abundance: few
CDR3aa: CASSGTGTGKWSEQFF
CDR3nt: TGTGCCAGCAGCGGAACCGGGACAGGGAAGTGGAGTGAGCAGTTCTTC

j_gene: TRBJ1-2
v_gene: TRBV4-1
d_gene: TRBD1
abundance: -
CDR3aa: CASSQVQGREGYTF
CDR3nt: TGCGCCAGCAGCCAGGTACAGGGGCGTGAAGGCTACACCTTC

j_gene: TRBJ2-3
v_gene: TRBV6-5
d_gene: -
abundance: -
CDR3aa: CASSPGIDTQYF
CDR3nt: TGTGCCAGCAGCCCTGGGATAGATACGCAGTATTTT

j_gene: TRBJ2-7
v_gene: TRBV2
d_gene: TRBD2
abundance: few
CDR3aa: CASSDSGTKNYEQYF
CDR3nt: TGTGCCAGCAGTGATTCCGGGACTAAAAACTACGAGCAGTACTTC

j_gene: TRBJ2-1
v_gene: TRBV3-1
d_gene: -
abundance: -
CDR3aa: CASSRHHRARQFF
CDR3nt: TGTGCCAGCAGCCGACACCACAGGGCCCGGCAGTTCTTC

j_gene: TRBJ1-5
v_gene: TRBV2
d_gene: -
abundance: -
CDR3aa: CASSPAGPQPQHF
CDR3nt: TGTGCCAGCAGTCCGGCCGGGCCCCAGCCCCAGCATTTT

j_gene: TRBJ1-2
v_gene: TRBV28
d_gene: TRBD1
abundance: once
CDR3aa: CASRARGQGTYGYTF
CDR3nt: TGTGCCAGCAGAGCCCGGGGACAGGGAACCTATGGCTACACCTTC

j_gene: TRBJ2-1
v_gene: TRBV9
d_gene: TRBD2
abundance: -
CDR3aa: CASSLRPLAGGYNEQFF
CDR3nt: TGTGCCAGCAGCCTCCGGCCCCTAGCGGGAGGGTACAATGAGCAGTTCTTC

j_gene: TRBJ1-4
v_gene: TRBV7-9
d_gene: -
abundance: few
CDR3aa: CASRKGGNEKLFF
CDR3nt: TGTGCCAGCCGGAAGGGGGGTAATGAAAAACTGTTTTTT